The present entry profiles one T cell receptor (beta chain) with its context. The data are from a study of shared clonotypes between healthy human individuals. Study details: Donors, aged 18 to 49, were a couple of women and three men. Three CD4 naive, three CD4 memory, two CD8 naive and one CD8 memory plate were used per donor.

Authors' analysis steps: Without quality scores, immunoSEQ junctional reads could not be filtered like full-length reads. Repertoires were generated with immunoSEQ multiplex PCR, while TCRdb's copy carries only in-frame clones and drops some. The V and J calls and clone size come from that table; D and trimming were worked out from the DNA. In the table there are some 1 million clones, around 76% of which are singletons. Both subsets, CD45RA+ naive and CD45RA-negative memory, were split from the CD4+ cells. V dropped 4 bases and J dropped 2 bases, with 19 bases sitting between them. CDR1 is SGHNT, CDR2 YYREEE, per germline (reference sequence). The CDR3 runs to 17 residues.

This sequence was found in a man between 18 and 29 years old in good health. The chain couples TRBV5-4 to TRBJ2-1; TRBD1 might be the D (6 bases). The source material was memory CD4+ T cells sorted from blood. Indicated subset: CD45RA-negative fraction. CDR3 nucleotides: TGTGCCAGCAGCCTCCCATGGACAGAGACCACCTACAATGAGCAGTTCTTC. As protein: CASSLPWTETTYNEQFF.